Shown below are 28 T cell receptor beta chains from a single sample sequenced in a study of beta chain features in type 1 diabetes. Their antigens are not known. All of the isolated RNA was reverse transcribed, so expressed TCRB transcripts were sequenced. Repertoires were generated with immunoSEQ multiplex PCR, while TCRdb's copy carries only in-frame clones and drops some. The sample carries about 230,000 clones, around 15% recorded once. Study-wide results and caveats: There was a moderate but significant shortening of TCRB CDR3s in all four CD4+ subsets of Type 1 diabetes patients.

Source material: naive CD4+ T cells from blood. The receptors were sampled from a man younger than 40 with type 1 diabetes.

The sample holds a few counts of this clone. The rearrangement joins TRBV10-3 to TRBJ2-3; TRBD2 is a possible D gene (6 bases). The germline V gene encodes CDR1 ENHRY and CDR2 SYGVKD. Trimming cost V 0 bases and J 6 bases, with 19 bases left between them. This CDR3 contains 17 residues. CDR3 sequence reads: CAISESRGSLAGDTQYF. DNA of the CDR3: TGTGCCATCAGTGAGTCGAGGGGCTCATTGGCGGGGGATACGCAGTATTTT.

The V call is TRBV10-1, the J call TRBJ2-5; TRBD1 matches 9 bases. CDR3 length: 14 residues. After removal of 2 bases from V and 3 bases from J, the junction contained 1 base not matched to a gene. Looked up from germline, CDR1 is WNHNN and CDR2 is SYGVQD (reference sequence). The DNA for the CDR3 is TGCGCCAGCAGTGAGGGACAGGGGAAAGAGACCCAGTACTTC. Translation gives CASSEGQGKETQYF.

V is TRBV9 and J is TRBJ2-7; 7 positions match TRBD1. The germline V gene has CDR1 SGDLS and CDR2 YYNGEE. J gave up 2 bases and V 2 bases, and 7 bases lay outside the gene matches. This CDR3 contains 15 residues. CDR3 loop: CASSVGPGQTYEQYF. The DNA of the CDR3 is TGTGCCAGCAGCGTTGGACCGGGACAGACCTACGAGCAGTACTTC.

V and J are TRBV25-1 and TRBJ2-7, with TRBD2 matching 8 bases. Germline values: CDR1 MGHDK, CDR2 SYGVNS. The junction had 2 bases not matched to a gene; V was cut back by 3 bases and J by 4 bases. This CDR3 is built from 13 residues. CDR3 DNA sequence: TGTGCCAGCAGTGATAGCGGGATTTACGAGCAGTACTTC. This translates into CASSDSGIYEQYF.

This clone showed up just a few times. The chain employs TRBV29-1 and TRBJ1-4, with a possible D match to TRBD1 (6 bases). The CDR3 sequence is 12 residues long. V was cut by 7 bases and J by 3 bases, with 9 bases left in between. CDR1 and CDR2 (germline): SQVTM, ANQGSEA. CDR3 region: CSATGPNEKLFF. Here the CDR3 DNA reads TGCAGCGCCACAGGGCCTAATGAAAAACTGTTTTTT.

This chain links TRBV7-2 with TRBJ2-3, with TRBD1 matching over 10 bases. Trimming removed 4 bases from V and 5 bases from J; junction bases left unmatched: 3. Per germline, CDR1 SGHTA and CDR2 FQGNSA. The CDR3 loop spans 14 amino acids. The CDR3 is CASSYGQGGDTQYF. Here the CDR3 DNA reads TGTGCCAGCAGCTACGGACAGGGGGGAGATACGCAGTATTTT.

The sample holds a few counts of this clone. CDR3 region: CASSLVRIGTDTQYF. CDR3 DNA sequence: TGTGCCAGCAGCTTAGTCCGGATCGGCACAGATACGCAGTATTTT. V and J are TRBV11-2 and TRBJ2-3; D unclear. The germline V gene has CDR1 SGHAT and CDR2 FQNNGV. CDR3 length equals 15 residues. V was clipped by 1 base and J by 1 base, with 9 bases between them.

This chain connects TRBV2 to TRBJ2-5; D remains unclear. The CDR3 runs 14 residues. From germline, CDR1 is SNHLY and CDR2 FYNNEI. The V and J ends lost 2 bases and 7 bases respectively, with 14 bases between them. CDR3 protein: CASSEYAGQLTQYF. CDR3 DNA: TGTGCCAGCAGTGAATACGCAGGTCAATTGACCCAGTACTTC.

This clone occurred a few times. This rearrangement joins TRBV29-1 to TRBJ1-5, with a tentative D call TRBD1 (5 bases). The germline V gene encodes CDR1 SQVTM and CDR2 ANQGSEA. V was trimmed by 5 bases and J by 1 base, leaving 6 bases between them. The CDR3 sequence is 12 residues long. The CDR3 coding sequence is TGCAGCGTTTGGGACAGCAATCAGCCCCAGCATTTT. It translates to CSVWDSNQPQHF.

V gene TRBV28 combines with J gene TRBJ2-7; 9 bases fit TRBD2. V shed 6 bases, J shed 4 bases, and the junction held 10 bases outside the gene matches. This CDR3 has 15 residues. The germline gives CDR1 MDHEN, CDR2 SYDVKM. The CDR3 DNA reads TGTGCCAGCAGCGCTACTAGCGGGCGGCCTTACGAGCAGTACTTC. It codes for CASSATSGRPYEQYF.

This clone was counted a few times. V usage is TRBV30 and J usage is TRBJ2-3, with 8 bases identical to TRBD2. V shed 4 bases and J 3 bases; nucleotides not matched to a gene: 9. The CDR3 is 15 amino acids. CDR1 is GTSNPN, CDR2 SVGIG, per germline (reference sequence). As DNA, the CDR3 is TGTGCCTGGAAGGGGCTGAGCGGGAGAACAGATACGCAGTATTTT. Translating gives CAWKGLSGRTDTQYF.

This clone has just a few counts. The chain is built from TRBV18 and TRBJ2-3; TRBD2 matches at 7 bases. V dropped 3 bases and J dropped 0; count of bases not matched to a gene: 3. Germline CDR1 reads KGHSH; CDR2 reads LQKENI. The CDR3 is made up of 15 amino acids. The DNA of the CDR3 is TGTGCCAGCTCACCGCCGACTAGCAGCACAGATACGCAGTATTTT. Translated, it gives CASSPPTSSTDTQYF.

About this clone: Other DNA sequences within the sample encode an identical CDR3. CDR3 in DNA: TGTGCCAGCAGTTTACTGGGGGAGACCCAGTACTTC. Protein product: CASSLLGETQYF. The chain carries TRBV27 and TRBJ2-5; the D is unclear. In germline, CDR1 is MNHEY, CDR2 SMNVEV (reference sequence). The CDR3 has 12 amino acids. The V and J ends lost 2 bases and 5 bases respectively, with 6 bases between them.

This clone turned up a few times. The chain employs TRBV30 and TRBJ2-3; D is perhaps TRBD2 (6 bases). The CDR3 extends over 14 amino acids. Per the germline V gene, CDR1 is GTSNPN and CDR2 is SVGIG (reference sequence). The ends were cut back, 3 bases at V and 2 bases at J, with 12 bases in the middle. CDR3 coding DNA: TGTGCCTGGAGATCCAGCGGGTACACAGATACGCAGTATTTT. Translated: CAWRSSGYTDTQYF. The entire variable domain, with the rest obtained from reference TRBV30 and TRBJ2-3, is as follows: SQTIHQWPATLVQPVGSPLSLECTVEGTSNPNLYWYRQAAGRGLQLLFYSVGIGQISSEVPQNLSASRPQDRQFILSSKKLLLSDSGFYLCAWRSSGYTDTQYFGPGTRLTVL.

The gene calls are TRBV7-8 and TRBJ2-1, with 8 bases identical to TRBD2. Germline V gene lookup returns CDR1 SGHVS and CDR2 FQNEAQ. Trimming at V came to 4 bases and at J to 6 bases, leaving 11 bases not matched to a gene. CDR3 length equals 16 residues. CDR3: CASSSTLWLAGNEQFF. The DNA for the CDR3 is TGTGCCAGCAGCTCTACCCTGTGGCTAGCGGGCAATGAGCAGTTCTTC.

This clone turned up a few times. The chain recombines TRBV7-3 with TRBJ2-7; TRBD1 agrees at 9 bases. The V segment lost 5 bases and the J segment 3 bases; nucleotides outside the gene matches: 5. The CDR3 length is 14 residues. The germline gives CDR1 SGHTA, CDR2 FQGTGA. The CDR3 sequence is CASSPGQGGYEQYF. The CDR3 DNA reads TGTGCCAGCAGCCCGGGACAGGGAGGCTACGAGCAGTACTTC.

CDR3: CASSLVYPRPSTDTQYF. For the CDR3, the DNA is TGTGCCAGCAGCTTAGTATATCCTAGACCTAGCACAGATACGCAGTATTTT. The V call is TRBV7-2, the J call TRBJ2-3; D gene unclear. V dropped 1 base and J dropped 0 bases, with 14 bases sitting between them. This CDR3 region has 17 residues. Germline loops: CDR1 SGHTA, CDR2 FQGNSA.

This clone was counted a few times. J is TRBJ2-5 and V is TRBV30; 8 bases match TRBD2. V was clipped by 4 bases and J by 5 bases; unmatched bases: 3. From germline, CDR1 is GTSNPN and CDR2 SVGIG (reference sequence). The CDR3 sequence is 12 residues long. Here the CDR3 DNA reads TGTGCCTGGACGGGGGGGAGTGAGACCCAGTACTTC. Its translation is CAWTGGSETQYF.

This chain links TRBV5-1 with TRBJ2-5, with D possibly matching TRBD1 (5 bases). From germline, CDR1 is SGHRS and CDR2 YFSETQ. This CDR3 comprises 14 residues. Trimming removed 4 bases at V and 5 bases at J, with 15 bases between. CDR3 sequence: CASSPDISFETQYF. The CDR3 DNA follows: TGCGCCAGCAGCCCGGACATCTCCTTTGAGACCCAGTACTTC.

V is TRBV28 and J is TRBJ2-5; the D is unclear. Trimming removed 8 bases from V and 5 bases from J, with 15 bases in between. Per germline, CDR1 MDHEN and CDR2 SYDVKM. The CDR3 is 13 residues long. The CDR3 region is CASQWANVETQYF. DNA for the CDR3: TGTGCCAGCCAGTGGGCCAACGTGGAGACCCAGTACTTC.

This rearrangement joins TRBV30 to TRBJ2-1, with D possibly being TRBD2 (5 bases). Germline V lookup: CDR1 GTSNPN, CDR2 SVGIG (reference sequence). The length of the CDR3 is 15 residues. Trimming stripped 4 bases from V and 0 bases from J, with 13 bases between. CDR3 protein: CAWNQEVSSYNEQFF. The CDR3 bases are TGTGCCTGGAACCAGGAGGTGAGCTCCTACAATGAGCAGTTCTTC.

The rearrangement links TRBV21-1 to TRBJ2-5; whether TRBD2, the table's D call, matches the DNA was not checked. TRBV21-1 is reported as a pseudogene. This CDR3 region has 13 residues. CDR3: CASIPLGSGTQYF. In DNA form, the CDR3 reads TGTGCCAGCATCCCCCTGGGTTCGGGGACCCAGTACTTC.

Worth noting for this clone: This sample includes further DNA sequences coding for the same CDR3. The V gene is TRBV29-1, the J gene TRBJ2-1; D ambiguous. Germline CDR1 SQVTM, CDR2 ANQGSEA. The CDR3 contains 13 residues. Trimming took off 5 bases at V and 5 bases at J, with 13 bases between the two ends. DNA for the CDR3: TGCAGCGTTTCGGGTAGGGTCAACAATGAGCAGTTCTTC. Its translation is CSVSGRVNNEQFF.

The chain links TRBV29-1 to TRBJ2-3; D tentatively reads TRBD1 or TRBD2 (5 bases each). The CDR3 extends over 15 amino acids. The germline gives CDR1 SQVTM, CDR2 ANQGSEA. Trimming stripped 5 bases from V and 2 bases from J, with 17 bases between. The CDR3 region is CSVFLGAPYTDTQYF. CDR3 nucleotide sequence: TGCAGCGTTTTCCTCGGGGCACCCTACACAGATACGCAGTATTTT.

This clone was recorded a few times. This sequence joins TRBV11-1 and TRBJ2-1; 9 bases map to TRBD1. The trim removed 7 bases at V and 5 bases at J, leaving 9 bases unmatched. CDR1 is SGHAT, CDR2 FQDESV, per germline (reference sequence). CDR3 length equals 15 residues. This CDR3 is CASTTPGTGNNEQFF. The CDR3 DNA follows: TGTGCCAGCACCACACCCGGGACAGGGAACAATGAGCAGTTCTTC.

The genes are TRBV30 and TRBJ2-4; a possible D gene is TRBD2 (6 bases). CDR1 is GTSNPN, CDR2 SVGIG, per germline (reference sequence). V was pared by 8 bases and J by 6 bases, with 14 bases between. The CDR3 loop spans 12 amino acids. CDR3 sequence reads: CALGGAGNIQYF. The CDR3 DNA reads TGTGCCCTAGGAGGGGCAGGAAACATTCAGTACTTC. Variable domain in full (rest from reference TRBV30 and TRBJ2-4): SQTIHQWPATLVQPVGSPLSLECTVEGTSNPNLYWYRQAAGRGLQLLFYSVGIGQISSEVPQNLSASRPQDRQFILSSKKLLLSDSGFYLCALGGAGNIQYFGAGTRLSVL.

The genes are TRBV28 and TRBJ2-4, with D perhaps TRBD2 (6 bases). Trimming removed 5 bases from V and 3 bases from J, with 14 bases in between. CDR3 length: 15 residues. Per germline, CDR1 MDHEN and CDR2 SYDVKM. The CDR3 region is CASSPQEGDKNIQYF. The CDR3, as DNA: TGTGCCAGCAGTCCCCAGGAGGGTGACAAAAACATTCAGTACTTC.

This clone occurred a few times. The chain links TRBV29-1 to TRBJ2-2; D gene unclear. The CDR3 has 12 amino acids. From germline, CDR1 is SQVTM and CDR2 ANQGSEA. The ends were cut back, 8 bases at V and 1 base at J, with 8 bases in the middle. CDR3: CSTLKNTGELFF. DNA of the CDR3: TGCAGCACGCTCAAGAACACCGGGGAGCTGTTTTTT.